Following are 14 T cell receptor beta chains from one sample sequenced in a study of CD8+CD57+ T cells in acquired aplastic anemia. Template material for TCR beta VDJ and CDR3 profiling consisted of genomic DNA. TCRdb reanalysed the reads using MiXCR and keeps one entry per CDR3 protein. The repertoire includes about 210,000 distinct CDR3 sequences, around 60% of them detected once, and approximately 30% sits in the top ten. The sample consisted of sorted CD4+, CD8+, or CD8+CD57+ T cells (not recorded which) from PBMCs. The receptors were gathered from a human donor in good health.

The V gene is TRBV20-1, the J gene TRBJ2-2, with 11 bases matching TRBD1. Germline CDR1 reads DFQATT; CDR2 reads SNEGSKA (reference sequence). The CDR3 extends over 16 amino acids. With 0 bases clipped from V and 6 bases from J, the junction kept 6 bases outside the gene matches. CDR3 nucleotides: TGCAGTGCTAGAGACCTCTCGGGACAGGGGGCCGGGGAGCTGTTTTTT. Translation: CSARDLSGQGAGELFF.

CDR3 protein: CASSLARDRRSPLHF. The CDR3 DNA follows: TGCGCCAGCAGCTTGGCCCGGGACAGGCGTTCACCCCTCCACTTT. The rearrangement uses TRBV5-1 and TRBJ1-6, with TRBD1 matching 8 bases. The CDR3 is 15 residues long. With 0 bases clipped from V and 9 bases from J, the junction kept 5 bases outside the gene matches. From germline, CDR1 is SGHRS and CDR2 YFSETQ. The full variable domain, completed using reference TRBV5-1 and TRBJ1-6, is KAGVTQTPRYLIKTRGQQVTLSCSPISGHRSVSWYQQTPGQGLQFLFEYFSETQRNKGNFPGRFSGRQFSNSRSEMNVSTLELGDSALYLCASSLARDRRSPLHFGNGTRLTVT.

This clonotype appeared a single time. The chain uses TRBV20-1 and TRBJ1-5; 10 bases line up with TRBD1. The germline V gene encodes CDR1 DFQATT and CDR2 SNEGSKA (reference sequence). The V and J ends lost 4 bases and 2 bases, in that order; junction bases with no gene match: 5. The CDR3 runs to 15 residues. The CDR3 region is CSAMTGGGGNQPQHF. The DNA of the CDR3 is TGCAGTGCTATGACAGGGGGCGGGGGCAATCAGCCCCAGCATTTT.

The genes are TRBV7-2 and TRBJ1-5, with 8 bases fitting TRBD1. Germline V CDR1 and CDR2: SGHTA, FQGNSA. V lost 5 bases, J lost 6 bases, and 9 bases stayed unmatched. The CDR3 loop spans 15 amino acids. The CDR3 region is CASSRDRGRSQPQHF. The CDR3 DNA reads as TGTGCCAGCAGCCGAGACAGGGGACGGAGTCAGCCCCAGCATTTT.

This chain uses TRBV6-4 with TRBJ2-2; D unresolved. Trimming took 0 bases from V and 3 from J, leaving 5 bases between them. Germline assignment: CDR1 MRHNA and CDR2 SNTAGT. This CDR3 has 14 amino acids. CDR3 loop: CASSDSSDTGELFF. The CDR3 coding sequence is TGTGCCAGCAGTGACTCGTCCGACACCGGGGAGCTGTTTTTT.

The gene calls are TRBV7-9 and TRBJ2-7; TRBD2 is a possible D gene (7 bases). The length of the CDR3 is 15 residues. CDR1 is SEHNR and CDR2 is FQNEAQ in the germline V gene (reference sequence). V lost 4 bases and J lost 3, with 16 bases in between. CDR3: CASSSGEGLGYEQYF. In DNA, the CDR3 is TGTGCCAGCAGCTCAGGGGAGGGCCTAGGCTACGAGCAGTACTTC.

The chain employs TRBV10-3 and TRBJ2-1, with TRBD1 matching 7 bases. Germline V gene lookup returns CDR1 ENHRY and CDR2 SYGVKD. The CDR3 spans 14 residues. V was pared by 2 bases and J by 10 bases, with 8 bases of the junction left unmatched. This CDR3 reads CAISEPETGFEQFF. The CDR3 bases are TGTGCCATCAGTGAGCCGGAGACAGGGTTCGAGCAGTTCTTC.

This clonotype was seen a single time. One end of the junction is discordant with germline, which a read error may explain. The chain employs TRBV7-2 and TRBJ2-7, with TRBD1 as a possible D gene (6 bases). The germline V gene encodes CDR1 SGHTA and CDR2 FQGNSA. This CDR3 is 15 amino acids long. The CDR3 coding sequence is TGTGCCATCAGCCGACCCGAACAGGGCTTCTACGAGCAGTACTTC. Amino acids: CAISRPEQGFYEQYF.

This clonotype was recorded many times. The CDR3 sequence is CASRTAYEQYF. The CDR3 nucleotides read TGTGCCAGCAGGACAGCCTACGAGCAGTACTTC. The chain joins TRBV5-5 to TRBJ2-7; tentative D call: TRBD1 (5 bases). The CDR3 runs to 11 residues. Germline assignment: CDR1 SGHKS and CDR2 YYEKEE (reference sequence). Deletions cut 5 bases from V and 2 bases from J, with 5 bases between.

The V gene is TRBV7-3, the J gene TRBJ1-5; D ambiguous. CDR1 is SGHTA and CDR2 is FQGTGA in the germline V gene. V shed 2 bases and J shed 3 bases, with 8 bases lying between them. The CDR3 is 14 residues long. CDR3 protein: CASSLSGPNQPQHF. CDR3 DNA: TGTGCCAGCAGCTTATCAGGTCCCAATCAGCCCCAGCATTTT. The variable domain in full, completed from reference TRBV7-3 and TRBJ1-5, reads GAGVSQTPSNKVTEKGKYVELRCDPISGHTALYWYRQSLGQGPEFLIYFQGTGAADDSGLPNDRFFAVRPEGSVSTLKIQRTERGDSAVYLCASSLSGPNQPQHFGDGTRLSIL.

V gene TRBV24-1 combines with J gene TRBJ2-1; TRBD2 agrees at 12 bases. The germline CDR1 and CDR2 sequences are KGHDR and SFDVKD. V lost 3 bases and J lost 6; bases outside the gene matches: 5. The CDR3 loop spans 16 amino acids. CDR3 in DNA: TGTGCCACCAGTGATGCCGGGACTAGCGGGTTCAATGAGCAGTTCTTC. Protein product: CATSDAGTSGFNEQFF.

This clonotype was picked up a small number of times. The V and J genes are TRBV2 and TRBJ2-1, with 8 bases aligning to TRBD2. This CDR3 is 15 amino acids long. The V gene end was trimmed by 4 bases and the J gene end by 0 bases; junction bases not matched to a gene: 2. The germline CDR1 and CDR2 sequences are SNHLY and FYNNEI. CDR3: CASSGLALSYNEQFF. The CDR3 DNA reads TGTGCCAGCAGTGGACTAGCGCTCTCCTACAATGAGCAGTTCTTC. Full variable domain (outside the CDR3, taken from reference TRBV2 and TRBJ2-1): EPEVTQTPSHQVTQMGQEVILRCVPISNHLYFYWYRQILGQKVEFLVSFYNNEISEKSEIFDDQFSVERPDGSNFTLKIRSTKLEDSAMYFCASSGLALSYNEQFFGPGTRLTVL.

This chain connects TRBV19 to TRBJ1-4; 7 bases are shared with TRBD1. V lost 6 bases and J lost 10; bases outside the gene matches: 17. Germline V lookup: CDR1 LNHDA, CDR2 SQIVND (reference sequence). The CDR3 is 16 amino acids. This CDR3 reads CASSAPSGTARGKLFF. CDR3 nucleotide sequence: TGTGCCAGTAGCGCCCCCTCCGGGACAGCGAGAGGAAAACTGTTTTTT.

In the case of this clonotype: At one boundary the junction diverges from the germline segment, which might be a read error. The CDR3 coding sequence is TGTGCCGGCAGCTTAACCTATGAGCAGTTCTTC. Protein product: CAGSLTYEQFF. The rearrangement links TRBV11-2 to TRBJ2-1; D not resolved. Germline V gives CDR1 SGHAT, CDR2 FQNNGV. The CDR3 has 11 amino acids. Filled out from reference TRBV11-2 and TRBJ2-1, the complete variable domain reads EAGVAQSPRYKIIEKRQSVAFWCNPISGHATLYWYQQILGQGPKLLIQFQNNGVVDDSQLPKDRFSAERLKGVDSTLKIQPAKLEDSAVYLCAGSLTYEQFFGPGTRLTVL.